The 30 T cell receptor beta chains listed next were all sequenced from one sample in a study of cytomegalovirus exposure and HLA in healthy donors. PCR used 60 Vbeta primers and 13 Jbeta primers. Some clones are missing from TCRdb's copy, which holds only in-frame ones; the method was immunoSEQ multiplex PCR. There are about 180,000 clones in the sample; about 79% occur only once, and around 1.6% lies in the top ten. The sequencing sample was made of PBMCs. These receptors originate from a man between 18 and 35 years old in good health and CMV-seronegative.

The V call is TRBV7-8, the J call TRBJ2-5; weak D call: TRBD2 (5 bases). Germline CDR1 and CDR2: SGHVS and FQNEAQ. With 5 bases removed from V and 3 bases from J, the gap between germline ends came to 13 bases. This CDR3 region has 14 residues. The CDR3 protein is CASSLRDLKETQYF. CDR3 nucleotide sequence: TGTGCCAGCAGCCTCCGGGATCTAAAAGAGACCCAGTACTTC.

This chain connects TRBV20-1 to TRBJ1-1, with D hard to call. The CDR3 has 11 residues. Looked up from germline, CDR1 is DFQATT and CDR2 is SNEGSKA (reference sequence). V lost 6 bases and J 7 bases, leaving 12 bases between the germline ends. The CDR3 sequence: CSAKESYEAFF. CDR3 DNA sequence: TGCAGTGCAAAGGAGTCGTATGAAGCTTTCTTT.

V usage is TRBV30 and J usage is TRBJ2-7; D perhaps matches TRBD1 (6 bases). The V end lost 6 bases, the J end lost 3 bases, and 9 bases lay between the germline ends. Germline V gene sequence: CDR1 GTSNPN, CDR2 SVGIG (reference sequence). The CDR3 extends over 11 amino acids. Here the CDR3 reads CACQTGYEQYF. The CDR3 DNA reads TGTGCCTGCCAGACAGGCTACGAGCAGTACTTC.

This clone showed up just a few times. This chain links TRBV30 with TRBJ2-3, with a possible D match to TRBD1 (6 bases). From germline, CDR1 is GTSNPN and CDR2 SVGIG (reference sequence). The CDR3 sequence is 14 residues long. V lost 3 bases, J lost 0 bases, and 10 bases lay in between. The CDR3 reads CAWRPQGSTDTQYF. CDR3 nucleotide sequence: TGTGCCTGGAGGCCGCAGGGGAGCACAGATACGCAGTATTTT.

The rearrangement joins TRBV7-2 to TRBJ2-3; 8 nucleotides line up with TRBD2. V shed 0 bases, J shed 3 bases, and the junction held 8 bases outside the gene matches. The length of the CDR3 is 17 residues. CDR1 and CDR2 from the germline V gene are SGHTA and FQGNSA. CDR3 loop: CASSLAAGGARTDTQYF. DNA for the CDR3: TGTGCCAGCAGCTTAGCGGCGGGGGGCGCGCGGACAGATACGCAGTATTTT.

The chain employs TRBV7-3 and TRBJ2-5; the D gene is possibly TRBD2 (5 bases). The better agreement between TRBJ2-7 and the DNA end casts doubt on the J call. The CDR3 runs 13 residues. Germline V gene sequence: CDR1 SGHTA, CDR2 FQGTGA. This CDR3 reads CASGTGNSYEQYF. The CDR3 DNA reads TGTGCCAGCGGCACCGGGAACTCCTACGAGCAGTACTTC.

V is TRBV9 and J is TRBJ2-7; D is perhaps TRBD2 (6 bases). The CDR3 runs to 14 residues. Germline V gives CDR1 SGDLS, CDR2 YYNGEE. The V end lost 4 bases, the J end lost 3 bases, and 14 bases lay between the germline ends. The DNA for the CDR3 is TGTGCCAGCAGCCCGGAGGGTTCCATCTACGAGCAGTACTTC. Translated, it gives CASSPEGSIYEQYF. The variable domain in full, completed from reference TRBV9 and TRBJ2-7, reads DSGVTQTPKHLITATGQRVTLRCSPRSGDLSVYWYQQSLDQGLQFLIQYYNGEERAKGNILERFSAQQFPDLHSELNLSSLELGDSALYFCASSPEGSIYEQYFGPGTRLTVT.

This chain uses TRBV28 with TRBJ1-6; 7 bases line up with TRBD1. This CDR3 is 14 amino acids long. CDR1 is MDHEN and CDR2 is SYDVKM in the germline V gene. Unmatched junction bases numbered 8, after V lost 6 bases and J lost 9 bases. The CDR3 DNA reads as TGTGCCAGCAGAATTACAGGGGAAGGTTCACCCCTCCACTTT. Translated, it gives CASRITGEGSPLHF.

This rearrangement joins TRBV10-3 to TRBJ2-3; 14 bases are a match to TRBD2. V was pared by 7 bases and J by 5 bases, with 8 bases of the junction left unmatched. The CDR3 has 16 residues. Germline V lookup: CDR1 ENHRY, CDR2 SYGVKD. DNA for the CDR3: TGTGCCATCACCGGAGGACTAGCGGGAGGAGAAGATACGCAGTATTTT. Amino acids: CAITGGLAGGEDTQYF.

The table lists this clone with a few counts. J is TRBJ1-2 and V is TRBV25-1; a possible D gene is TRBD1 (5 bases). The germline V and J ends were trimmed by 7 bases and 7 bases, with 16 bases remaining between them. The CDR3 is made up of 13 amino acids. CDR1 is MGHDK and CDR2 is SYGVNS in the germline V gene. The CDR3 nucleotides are TGTGCCAGCACCGGGCCAGGGTCAGCTGGCTACACCTTC. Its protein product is CASTGPGSAGYTF.

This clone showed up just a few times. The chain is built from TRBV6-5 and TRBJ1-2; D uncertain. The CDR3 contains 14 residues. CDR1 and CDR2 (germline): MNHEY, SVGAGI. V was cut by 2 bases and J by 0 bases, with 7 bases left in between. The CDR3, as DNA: TGTGCCAGCAGTTACGCATCAGCTAACTATGGCTACACCTTC. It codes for CASSYASANYGYTF.

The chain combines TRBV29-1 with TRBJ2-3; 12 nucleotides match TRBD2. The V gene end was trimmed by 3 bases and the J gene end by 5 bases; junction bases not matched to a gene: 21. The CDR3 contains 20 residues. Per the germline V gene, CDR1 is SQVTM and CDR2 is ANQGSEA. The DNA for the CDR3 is TGCAGCGTTGATAGTAACACCCGGTGGGCTAGCGGGAGGGCCCAAGATACGCAGTATTTT. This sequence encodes CSVDSNTRWASGRAQDTQYF.

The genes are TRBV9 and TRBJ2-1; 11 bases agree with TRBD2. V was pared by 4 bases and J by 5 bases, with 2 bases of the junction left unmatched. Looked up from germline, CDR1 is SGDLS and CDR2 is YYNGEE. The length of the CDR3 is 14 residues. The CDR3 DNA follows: TGTGCCAGCAGCCTAGCGGGGGGAAACAATGAGCAGTTCTTC. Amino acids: CASSLAGGNNEQFF. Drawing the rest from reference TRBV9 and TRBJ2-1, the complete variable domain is DSGVTQTPKHLITATGQRVTLRCSPRSGDLSVYWYQQSLDQGLQFLIQYYNGEERAKGNILERFSAQQFPDLHSELNLSSLELGDSALYFCASSLAGGNNEQFFGPGTRLTVL.

This CDR3 reads CATSTRLAGQETQYF. In DNA, the CDR3 is TGTGCCACCAGCACCCGCTTAGCGGGGCAAGAGACCCAGTACTTC. The chain combines TRBV15 with TRBJ2-5, with TRBD2 identical over 8 bases. V shed 4 bases, J shed 2 bases, and the junction held 6 bases outside the gene matches. This CDR3 region has 15 residues. CDR1 and CDR2 (germline): LNHNV, YYDKDF (reference sequence).

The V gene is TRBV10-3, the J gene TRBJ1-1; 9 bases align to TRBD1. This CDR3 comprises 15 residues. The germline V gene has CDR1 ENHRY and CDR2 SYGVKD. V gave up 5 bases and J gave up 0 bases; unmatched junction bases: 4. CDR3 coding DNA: TGTGCCATCAGTCTGGGACAGGGCCTGAACACTGAAGCTTTCTTT. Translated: CAISLGQGLNTEAFF.

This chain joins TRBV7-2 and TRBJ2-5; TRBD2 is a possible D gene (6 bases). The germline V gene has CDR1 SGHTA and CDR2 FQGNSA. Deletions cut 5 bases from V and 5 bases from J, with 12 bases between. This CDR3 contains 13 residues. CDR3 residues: CASSPGVRETQYF. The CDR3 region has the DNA TGTGCCAGCAGCCCGGGAGTAAGGGAGACCCAGTACTTC.

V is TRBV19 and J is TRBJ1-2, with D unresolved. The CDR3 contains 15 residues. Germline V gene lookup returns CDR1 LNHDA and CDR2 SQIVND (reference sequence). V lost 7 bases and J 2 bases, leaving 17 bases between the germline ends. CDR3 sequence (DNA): TGTGCCAGTACCAAATCAGGACTGGAAAACTATGGCTACACCTTC. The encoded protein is CASTKSGLENYGYTF.

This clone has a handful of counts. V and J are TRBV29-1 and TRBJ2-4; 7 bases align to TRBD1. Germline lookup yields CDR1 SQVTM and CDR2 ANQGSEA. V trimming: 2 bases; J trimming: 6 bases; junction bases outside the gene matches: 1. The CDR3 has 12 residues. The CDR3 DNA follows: TGCAGCGTTGAACAGGGGGTAAACATTCAGTACTTC. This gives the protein CSVEQGVNIQYF.

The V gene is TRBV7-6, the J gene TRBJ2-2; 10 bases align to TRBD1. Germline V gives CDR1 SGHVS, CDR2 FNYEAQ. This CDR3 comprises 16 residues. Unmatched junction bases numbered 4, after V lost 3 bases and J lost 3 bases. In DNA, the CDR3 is TGTGCCAGCAGCTTTTCAGGACAGGGGGACACCGGGGAGCTGTTTTTT. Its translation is CASSFSGQGDTGELFF.

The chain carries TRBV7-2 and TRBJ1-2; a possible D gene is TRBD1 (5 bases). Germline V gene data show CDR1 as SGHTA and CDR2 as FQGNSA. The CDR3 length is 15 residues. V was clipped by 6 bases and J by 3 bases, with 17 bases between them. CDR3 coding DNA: TGTGCCAGCAGGATTGGGGCGGGGACCCACTATGGCTACACCTTC. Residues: CASRIGAGTHYGYTF. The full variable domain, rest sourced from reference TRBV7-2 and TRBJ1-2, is GAGVSQSPSNKVTEKGKDVELRCDPISGHTALYWYRQSLGQGLEFLIYFQGNSAPDKSGLPSDRFSAERTGGSVSTLTIQRTQQEDSAVYLCASRIGAGTHYGYTFGSGTRLTVV.

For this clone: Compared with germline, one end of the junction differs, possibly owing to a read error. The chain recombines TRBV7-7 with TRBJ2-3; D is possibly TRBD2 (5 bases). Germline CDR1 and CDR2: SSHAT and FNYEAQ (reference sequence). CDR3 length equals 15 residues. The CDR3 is CASSPGSPSTDTQYF. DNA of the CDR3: TGTGCTAGCAGCCCGGGAAGCCCTAGCACAGATACGCAGTATTTT.

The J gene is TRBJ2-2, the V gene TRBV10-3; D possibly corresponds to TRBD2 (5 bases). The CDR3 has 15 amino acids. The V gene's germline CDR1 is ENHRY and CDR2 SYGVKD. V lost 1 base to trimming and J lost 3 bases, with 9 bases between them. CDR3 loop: CAISEWGSDTGELFF. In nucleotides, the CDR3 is TGTGCCATCAGTGAGTGGGGTAGCGACACCGGGGAGCTGTTTTTT.

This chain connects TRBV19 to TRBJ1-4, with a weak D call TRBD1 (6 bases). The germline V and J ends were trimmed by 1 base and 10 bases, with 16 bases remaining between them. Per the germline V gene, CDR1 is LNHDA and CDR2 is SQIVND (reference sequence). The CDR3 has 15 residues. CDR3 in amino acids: CASSIAGQIRGKLFF. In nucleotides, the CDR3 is TGTGCCAGTAGTATAGCTGGACAGATCAGGGGAAAACTGTTTTTT.

The CDR3 is CASSSPGGADNSNQPQHF. CDR3 DNA sequence: TGTGCCAGCAGCTCCCCGGGGGGGGCAGACAATAGCAATCAGCCCCAGCATTTT. The V gene is TRBV7-9, the J gene TRBJ1-5, with TRBD1 as a possible D gene (6 bases). Per germline, CDR1 SEHNR and CDR2 FQNEAQ (reference sequence). V lost 4 bases to trimming and J lost 0 bases, with 19 bases between them. This CDR3 comprises 18 residues.

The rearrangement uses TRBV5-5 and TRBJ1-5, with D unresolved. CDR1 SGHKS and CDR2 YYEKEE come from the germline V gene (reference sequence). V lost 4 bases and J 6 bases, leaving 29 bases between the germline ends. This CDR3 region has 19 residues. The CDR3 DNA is TGTGCCAGCAGCCCCACCCCCCGGTTGGTCGGGAGGAATTTTCAGCCCCAGCATTTT. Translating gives CASSPTPRLVGRNFQPQHF. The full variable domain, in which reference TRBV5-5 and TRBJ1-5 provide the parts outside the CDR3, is DAGVTQSPTHLIKTRGQQVTLRCSPISGHKSVSWYQQVLGQGPQFIFQYYEKEERGRGNFPDRFSARQFPNYSSELNVNALLLGDSALYLCASSPTPRLVGRNFQPQHFGDGTRLSIL.

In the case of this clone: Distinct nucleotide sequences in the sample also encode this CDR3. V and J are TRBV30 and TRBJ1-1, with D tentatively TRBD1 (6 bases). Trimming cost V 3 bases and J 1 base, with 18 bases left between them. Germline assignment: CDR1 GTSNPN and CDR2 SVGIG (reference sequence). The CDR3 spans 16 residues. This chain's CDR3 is CAWSVLRGAGNTEAFF. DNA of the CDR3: TGTGCCTGGAGCGTACTTCGGGGGGCCGGGAACACTGAAGCTTTCTTT.

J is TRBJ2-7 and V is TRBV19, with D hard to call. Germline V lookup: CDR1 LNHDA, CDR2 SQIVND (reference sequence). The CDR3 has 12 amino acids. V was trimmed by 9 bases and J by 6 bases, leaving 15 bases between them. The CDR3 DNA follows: TGTGCCAGCGGTTCGGGTCTCGGCGAGCAGTACTTC. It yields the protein CASGSGLGEQYF.

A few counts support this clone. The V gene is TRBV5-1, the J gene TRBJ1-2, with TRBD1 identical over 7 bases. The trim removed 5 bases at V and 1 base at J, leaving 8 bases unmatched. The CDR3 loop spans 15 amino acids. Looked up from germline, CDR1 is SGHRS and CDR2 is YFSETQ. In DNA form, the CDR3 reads TGCGCCAGCAGGCATCCGGGACAGTTTAACTATGGCTACACCTTC. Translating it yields CASRHPGQFNYGYTF.

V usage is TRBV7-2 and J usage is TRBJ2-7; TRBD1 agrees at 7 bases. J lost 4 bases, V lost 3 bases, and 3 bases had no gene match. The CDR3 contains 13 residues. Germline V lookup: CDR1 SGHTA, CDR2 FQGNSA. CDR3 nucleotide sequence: TGTGCCAGCAGCTTCGGCAGGGGGTACGAGCAGTACTTC. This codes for CASSFGRGYEQYF. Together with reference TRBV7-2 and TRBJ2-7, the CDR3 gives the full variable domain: GAGVSQSPSNKVTEKGKDVELRCDPISGHTALYWYRQSLGQGLEFLIYFQGNSAPDKSGLPSDRFSAERTGGSVSTLTIQRTQQEDSAVYLCASSFGRGYEQYFGPGTRLTVT.

The CDR3 nucleotides are TGCGCCAGCAGCCAAGATCCAGGCGGGAGCGCTGAAGCTTTCTTT. Residues: CASSQDPGGSAEAFF. The J gene is TRBJ1-1, the V gene TRBV4-1, with D unresolved. Trimming removed 0 bases from V and 6 bases from J, with 14 bases in between. Germline assignment: CDR1 MGHRA and CDR2 YSYEKL. The CDR3 consists of 15 residues.